This TCR beta chain was obtained from a study of shared clonotypes between healthy human individuals. It was about 210 ng DNA, about 30,000 T cell genomes, that sorted-subset replicate PCRs used. As processed by the authors: Junction-only sequences produced by ImmunoSEQ had no quality scores, so filtering differed. Only in-frame clones appear in the TCRdb table, and some are missing; sequencing was by immunoSEQ multiplex PCR. The D gene and trimming were derived from the DNA, and the V and J assignments and clone size from that table. This sample has millions of clones, with 85% to 95% found just once. As for this clone: Its antigen is unknown.

Study outcomes and limitations: The authors expected sequencing depth to affect clonotype sharing among donors. Naive CD4 clonotype sharing across a few donors was 5% to 6%.

Per the germline V gene, CDR1 is SGHRS and CDR2 is YFSETQ. The CDR3 covers 15 residues. Trimming cost V 1 base and J 2 bases, with 12 bases left between them. This chain uses TRBV5-1 with TRBJ2-5; perhaps TRBD2 as D (6 bases). The TCR originated in a man aged 18 to 29 in good health. The source material was naive CD4+ T cells sorted from blood. Subset specified: CD45RA+ positively selected. In nucleotides, the CDR3 is TGCGCCAGCAGCTTGCTTGGACTAAATCAAGAGACCCAGTACTTC. Amino acids: CASSLLGLNQETQYF.